One and the same sample provided the 26 T cell receptor beta chains below, sequenced in a study of response to subunit inactivated influenza vaccine. TCRdb re-analysed the RT-PCR reads in MiXCR, keeping a single row per CDR3 protein. The sample includes around 580,000 distinct CDR3 sequences, 11% to 15% of them seen just once. The sequenced sample was PBMCs from blood, obtained roughly 12 days after vaccination. The receptors shown here come from a man between 50 and 59 years old who received an inactivated influenza vaccine.

V is TRBV18 and J is TRBJ1-4; 7 positions agree with TRBD1. Trimming at V came to 6 bases and at J to 7 bases, leaving 20 bases not matched to a gene. CDR1 and CDR2 from the germline V gene are KGHSH and LQKENI. This CDR3 has 18 amino acids. CDR3 nucleotide sequence: TGTGCCAGCTCCCAAAACAGGGGCGCGCCCCAGAACCCTGAAAAACTGTTTTTT. It is translated as CASSQNRGAPQNPEKLFF. The complete variable domain, with remaining parts taken from reference TRBV18 and TRBJ1-4, reads NAGVMQNPRHLVRRRGQEARLRCSPMKGHSHVYWYRQLPEEGLKFMVYLQKENIIDESGMPKERFSAEFPKEGPSILRIQQVVRGDSAAYFCASSQNRGAPQNPEKLFFGSGTQLSVL.

CDR3 protein: CASSLSIGGASEKLFF. The CDR3 nucleotides read TGTGCCAGCAGTTTATCGATCGGGGGGGCGAGTGAAAAACTGTTTTTT. The chain recombines TRBV27 with TRBJ1-4; possibly TRBD1 for D (6 bases). The germline CDR1 and CDR2 sequences are MNHEY and SMNVEV (reference sequence). Between the trimmed V and J ends, which lost 0 bases and 7 bases, there was a span of 15 bases. CDR3 length equals 16 residues.

This chain links TRBV30 with TRBJ1-5; 8 bases align to TRBD1. Germline V lookup: CDR1 GTSNPN, CDR2 SVGIG (reference sequence). The CDR3 runs to 15 residues. The J segment lost 6 bases and the V segment lost 0 bases, leaving 7 bases of the junction unmatched. CDR3: CAWSVGQGAVQPQHF. CDR3 sequence (DNA): TGTGCCTGGAGTGTGGGGCAGGGGGCTGTTCAGCCCCAGCATTTT.

The sample holds many counts of this clonotype. For the CDR3, the DNA is TGTGCCAGCAGCTTAGGATTCGTAGGGGCGTCCTACGAGCAGTACTTC. Protein product: CASSLGFVGASYEQYF. V usage is TRBV11-2 and J usage is TRBJ2-7; weak D call: TRBD1 (5 bases). Trimming removed 1 base at V and 1 base at J, with 14 bases between. Germline loops: CDR1 SGHAT, CDR2 FQNNGV. CDR3 size: 16 residues.

V usage is TRBV11-2 and J usage is TRBJ1-1; D call uncertain. The CDR3 length is 13 residues. CDR1 SGHAT and CDR2 FQNNGV come from the germline V gene. V was trimmed by 5 bases and J by 5 bases, leaving 12 bases between them. In DNA form, the CDR3 reads TGTGCCAGCAGCCCACAGCTGGAGACTGAAGCTTTCTTT. It yields the protein CASSPQLETEAFF.

This clonotype turned up a few times. V and J are TRBV20-1 and TRBJ2-7; perhaps TRBD1 as D (5 bases). The V end lost 3 bases, the J end lost 6 bases, and 9 bases lay between the germline ends. The length of the CDR3 is 11 residues. In germline, CDR1 is DFQATT, CDR2 SNEGSKA (reference sequence). The CDR3 sequence is CSASWGPEQYF. The CDR3 DNA is TGCAGTGCTAGTTGGGGCCCCGAGCAGTACTTC.

The chain employs TRBV12-3 or TRBV12-4 and TRBJ2-7, with D possibly TRBD2 on 6 matching bases. The CDR3 length is 13 residues. V gave up 5 bases and J gave up 3 bases, with 11 bases separating them. This CDR3 is CASSEGSGYEQYF. The CDR3 nucleotides are TGTGCCAGCAGTGAGGGTAGCGGCTACGAGCAGTACTTC.

This chain connects TRBV20-1 to TRBJ1-1, with D possibly being TRBD1 (6 bases). The V gene's germline CDR1 is DFQATT and CDR2 SNEGSKA (reference sequence). Trimming pared 0 bases from V and 1 base from J, leaving 12 bases between. This CDR3 region has 15 residues. CDR3 DNA sequence: TGCAGTGCTAGAGATAGGGGGGCCCCGAACACTGAAGCTTTCTTT. It translates to CSARDRGAPNTEAFF.

This chain links TRBV6-2 or TRBV6-3 with TRBJ2-1, with 12 positions matching TRBD2. This CDR3 comprises 16 residues. Germline-derived CDR1 and CDR2 are MNHEY and SVGEGT. The V and J ends lost 2 bases and 9 bases, in that order; junction bases with no gene match: 8. CDR3 amino acids: CASSYTSGGLRGEQFF. DNA for the CDR3: TGTGCCAGCAGTTACACTAGCGGGGGGCTTCGAGGTGAGCAGTTCTTC.

This clonotype was observed a handful of times. V usage is TRBV12-3 or TRBV12-4 and J usage is TRBJ2-5; TRBD2 aligns across 14 bases. V lost 4 bases to trimming and J lost 9 bases; unmatched junction nucleotides: 10. The CDR3 runs to 16 residues. DNA for the CDR3: TGTGCCAGCAGTTCCGGGACTAGCGGGGGTAAAGCGGCCCAGTACTTC. Translated, it gives CASSSGTSGGKAAQYF.

The chain carries TRBV11-2 and TRBJ2-5; 8 bases map to TRBD2. V lost 5 bases to trimming and J lost 4 bases; unmatched junction nucleotides: 18. This CDR3 has 18 amino acids. The germline V gene has CDR1 SGHAT and CDR2 FQNNGV. CDR3 residues: CASSVLTGGVMGRETQYF. CDR3 in DNA: TGTGCCAGCAGCGTTTTGACGGGGGGGGTAATGGGAAGAGAGACCCAGTACTTC.

The chain combines TRBV20-1 with TRBJ1-2, with a weak D call TRBD1 (5 bases). Germline CDR1 and CDR2: DFQATT and SNEGSKA (reference sequence). V was pared by 0 bases and J by 6 bases, with 14 bases between. The CDR3 loop spans 14 amino acids. This CDR3 reads CSARDQTVHHGYTF. CDR3 in DNA: TGCAGTGCTAGAGACCAGACAGTCCATCATGGCTACACCTTC.

This clonotype was counted only a few times. The chain links TRBV6-1 to TRBJ1-5; D may be TRBD1 (6 bases). The length of the CDR3 is 15 residues. Deletions cut 3 bases from V and 7 bases from J, with 16 bases between. The germline V gene encodes CDR1 MNHNS and CDR2 SASEGT. The CDR3 region is CASSDQGHLNQPQHF. CDR3 coding DNA: TGTGCCAGCAGTGATCAGGGACATTTAAACCAGCCCCAGCATTTT.

This clonotype occurred a few times. The chain couples TRBV20-1 to TRBJ2-1; no definite D call. This CDR3 spans 15 amino acids. V lost 1 base, J lost 6 bases, and 16 bases lay in between. CDR1 is DFQATT and CDR2 is SNEGSKA in the germline V gene (reference sequence). The CDR3 sequence: CSARGRLHLSNEQFF. The CDR3 nucleotides are TGCAGTGCTAGAGGCCGGCTTCATCTCAGCAATGAGCAGTTCTTC.

In its sample, this clonotype was seen a few times. The gene calls are TRBV7-2 and TRBJ2-2; 11 bases are shared with TRBD2. V shed 3 bases, J shed 7 bases, and the junction held 7 bases outside the gene matches. There are 16 residues in the CDR3. Germline V gene sequence: CDR1 SGHTA, CDR2 FQGNSA. The CDR3 DNA is TGTGCCAGCAGCTTTAGGCTAGCGGGAGGACTCGGGGAGCTGTTTTTT. Residues: CASSFRLAGGLGELFF.

In this sample, this clonotype turned up many times. The chain couples TRBV12-3 or TRBV12-4 to TRBJ2-7, with 8 bases that match TRBD1. Trimming at V came to 5 bases and at J to 6 bases, leaving 6 bases not matched to a gene. The CDR3 loop spans 13 amino acids. The CDR3 spells CASSPGTGLEQYF. CDR3 sequence (DNA): TGTGCCAGCAGTCCAGGGACAGGTCTCGAGCAGTACTTC.

V and J are TRBV20-1 and TRBJ2-2; no clear D. The CDR3 totals 11 residues. V lost 5 bases and J lost 3, with 4 bases in between. Germline-derived CDR1 and CDR2 are DFQATT and SNEGSKA (reference sequence). As DNA, the CDR3 is TGCAGTGCTGGGCACACCGGGGAGCTGTTTTTT. This codes for CSAGHTGELFF.

This clonotype was detected a few times. V is TRBV11-2 and J is TRBJ2-7, with D unresolved. Trimming pared 1 base from V and 2 bases from J, leaving 12 bases between. The length of the CDR3 is 15 residues. CDR1 is SGHAT, CDR2 FQNNGV, per germline. CDR3 bases: TGTGCCAGCAGCTTAGTCGGTAATGGGCCCTACGAGCAGTACTTC. Translated, it gives CASSLVGNGPYEQYF.

This chain joins TRBV28 and TRBJ2-3; D not resolved. Trimming stripped 8 bases from V and 3 bases from J, with 12 bases between. The V gene's germline CDR1 is MDHEN and CDR2 SYDVKM. The CDR3 has 13 amino acids. The CDR3 DNA reads as TGTGCCAGCGTGATGGGAAGGACAGATACGCAGTATTTT. It encodes CASVMGRTDTQYF.

This clonotype has just a few counts. The genes are TRBV6-4 and TRBJ2-1, with TRBD2 matching 10 bases. Trimming at V came to 4 bases and at J to 8 bases, leaving 8 bases not matched to a gene. The CDR3 extends over 15 amino acids. Germline loops: CDR1 MRHNA, CDR2 SNTAGT. The CDR3 region has the DNA TGTGCCAGCAGTGTGGAAAGCGGGGGGGCCTATGAGCAGTTCTTC. Its protein product is CASSVESGGAYEQFF.

V usage is TRBV7-2 and J usage is TRBJ2-2, with 11 bases lining up with TRBD1. V shed 5 bases and J 3 bases; nucleotides not matched to a gene: 5. The germline V gene encodes CDR1 SGHTA and CDR2 FQGNSA. The CDR3 loop spans 16 amino acids. CDR3: CASSDRDRGYTGELFF. DNA for the CDR3: TGTGCCAGCAGCGACCGGGACAGGGGGTACACCGGGGAGCTGTTTTTT.

Only a few counts were recorded for this clonotype. The genes are TRBV7-2 and TRBJ2-7; the match to TRBD2 covers 13 bases. The CDR3 covers 17 residues. CDR1 is SGHTA, CDR2 FQGNSA, per germline. Trimming cost V 3 bases and J 6 bases; bases outside gene matches: 11. The CDR3 nucleotides are TGTGCCAGCAGCTTTACCACTAGCGGGGGGGCCTCCGGCGAGCAGTACTTC. Residues: CASSFTTSGGASGEQYF.

This rearrangement joins TRBV18 to TRBJ1-2; D is undetermined. This CDR3 spans 13 amino acids. V lost 6 bases, J lost 2 bases, and 10 bases lay in between. Germline V gives CDR1 KGHSH, CDR2 LQKENI. The CDR3 DNA reads as TGTGCCAGCTCTTCGACACACAACTATGGCTACACCTTC. It translates to CASSSTHNYGYTF.

The V and J genes are TRBV20-1 and TRBJ1-5, with 10 bases identical to TRBD1. The CDR3 is 15 residues long. The germline V gene has CDR1 DFQATT and CDR2 SNEGSKA (reference sequence). Losses at the gene ends were 5 bases for V and 5 bases for J; bases not matched to a gene: 9. The CDR3 region is CSADRQTGGDQPQHF. The CDR3 bases are TGCAGTGCTGACCGTCAGACAGGGGGCGATCAGCCCCAGCATTTT.

This clonotype was picked up a small number of times. The chain combines TRBV15 with TRBJ2-7, with 10 bases fitting TRBD1. The CDR3 extends over 16 amino acids. Trimming at V came to 2 bases and at J to 0 bases, leaving 4 bases not matched to a gene. Germline CDR1 LNHNV, CDR2 YYDKDF (reference sequence). CDR3 nucleotides: TGTGCCACCAGCAGAAAAAGGGACAGGGGCTCCTACGAGCAGTACTTC. Its translation is CATSRKRDRGSYEQYF.

This clonotype was seen only a few times. The gene calls are TRBV5-1 and TRBJ2-5; D perhaps matches TRBD1 (5 bases). The CDR3 sequence is 16 residues long. The germline V gene encodes CDR1 SGHRS and CDR2 YFSETQ. V was cut by 1 base and J by 2 bases, with 15 bases left in between. For the CDR3, the DNA is TGCGCCAGCAGCTTGTGGGCAGGGCAATTACAAGAGACCCAGTACTTC. As protein: CASSLWAGQLQETQYF.